This T cell receptor beta chain was retrieved from a study of CD4+ T cells in melanoma (dated by TCRdb to the early 2020s). Study-wide context: The study investigated neoantigen-specific CD4+ T cells in human melanoma.

Beyond this particular receptor, the publication reports: The report described a correlation between neoantigen-specific CD4+ T cells and the function of CD8+ T cells, macrophages and B cells. Diverse differentiation states were reported to be shown by neoantigen-specific CD4+ T cells in melanoma.

Donors were patients with melanoma. Libraries were made using the immunoSEQ multiplex PCR assay. TCRdb obtained this table from immuneACCESS and retained in-frame rearrangements with V and J assigned. These tables miss some clones; where compared with another copy, unresolved V genes account for less than half of the shortfall, and the remainder is unexplained. For this sample the table gives roughly 110,000 clones, of which about 90% were detected only once. The leading ten clones occupy 3.3% of the sample. Turning to this clone: Its antigen has not been determined. No quality values exist for individual bases; no much larger clone is one base distant.

The receptor was isolated from a human donor with melanoma. The sample consisted of peripheral blood.

CDR3 region: CASSGQVPYEQYF. The DNA sequence reads TGTGCCAGCAGCGGTCAGGTGCCCTACGAGCAGTACTTC. The chain is assembled from TRBV11-2 and TRBJ2-7; there is no confident call for the D gene. V gives up 5 bases and J gives up 2 bases, and the segment between their germline ends measures 10 bases. The CDR3 goes from the cysteine to the phenylalanine over 13 residues. The sequence is cut down to CDR3 DNA, 39 bases in frame from base 1. CDR1 and CDR2 were assigned from the germline V gene as SGHAT and FQNNGV.